Below are 21 T cell receptor beta chains sequenced from a single sample in a study of OX40 agonist ivuxolimab in advanced cancers. Clones were read by immunoSEQ multiplex PCR, and TCRdb kept only the in-frame ones, dropping some. The table includes 80,000 to 100,000 clones, around 90% detected once. The sample consisted of CD4+ or CD8+ T cells sorted from blood, taken in a trial of the OX40 agonist ivuxolimab. Receptors were obtained from an adult with an advanced solid tumor such as melanoma, head and neck, liver or kidney cancer.

The chain uses TRBV10-3 and TRBJ1-3; 9 nucleotides match TRBD1. Germline loops: CDR1 ENHRY, CDR2 SYGVKD. The length of the CDR3 is 14 residues. J gave up 7 bases and V 4 bases, and 5 bases lay outside the gene matches. This chain's CDR3 is CAISARDRVNTIYF. In nucleotides, the CDR3 is TGTGCCATCAGTGCCCGGGACAGGGTTAACACCATATATTTT.

In DNA, the CDR3 is TGCGCCAGCAGCCTCTCAGATCACAGGGGGCGAGAGACCCAGTACTTC. Translated: CASSLSDHRGRETQYF. The chain joins TRBV4-1 to TRBJ2-5; 9 nucleotides line up with TRBD1. With 4 bases clipped from V and 4 bases from J, the junction kept 10 bases outside the gene matches. The CDR3 has 16 residues. CDR1 and CDR2 (germline): MGHRA, YSYEKL.

This clone was seen a single time. The V gene is TRBV6-6, the J gene TRBJ2-7; the match to TRBD1 covers 9 bases. The CDR3 is made up of 14 amino acids. J was trimmed by 5 bases and V by 5 bases; bases with no gene match: 7. Germline CDR1 MNHNY, CDR2 SVGAGI (reference sequence). In DNA form, the CDR3 reads TGTGCCAGCAGTCGGGGACAGGGCCGAAACGAGCAGTACTTC. Translation: CASSRGQGRNEQYF.

This clone was detected only once. This sample also contains other DNA sequences that code for the same CDR3. The DNA for the CDR3 is TGTGCCAGCAGCTTGGCTCGTGGGACCAATAACCAAGAGACCCAGTACTTC. The encoded protein is CASSLARGTNNQETQYF. This sequence joins TRBV5-6 and TRBJ2-5; D possibly uses TRBD1 or TRBD2 (5 bases each). The CDR3 sequence is 17 residues long. V lost 0 bases, J lost 0 bases, and 15 bases lay in between. CDR1 and CDR2 (germline): SGHDT, YYEEEE.

V and J are TRBV4-2 and TRBJ2-7; tentatively, D is TRBD1 (6 bases). CDR3 size: 15 residues. V was cut by 0 bases and J by 12 bases, with 21 bases left in between. Germline CDR1 is LGHNA and CDR2 is YNFKEQ. CDR3 protein: CASSQDSRGGDLRYF. As DNA, the CDR3 is TGTGCCAGCAGCCAAGATTCAAGAGGGGGAGACCTTAGGTACTTC.

The chain employs TRBV5-1 and TRBJ2-3; D unresolved. The CDR3 spans 16 residues. V shed 1 base and J shed 3 bases, with 15 bases lying between them. Germline V gives CDR1 SGHRS, CDR2 YFSETQ. The chain's CDR3 is CASSLNSLGWTDTQYF. The CDR3 nucleotides read TGCGCCAGCAGCTTGAATAGCCTGGGATGGACAGATACGCAGTATTTT.

The rearrangement links TRBV5-8 to TRBJ1-2, with 7 positions matching TRBD1. The V gene end was trimmed by 4 bases and the J gene end by 2 bases; junction bases not matched to a gene: 8. The germline gives CDR1 SGHTS, CDR2 YDEGEE. The CDR3 covers 15 residues. CDR3 protein: CASSERGRRNYGYTF. The CDR3 nucleotides read TGTGCCAGCAGCGAAAGGGGGCGAAGGAACTATGGCTACACCTTC. Complete variable domain (other parts from reference TRBV5-8 and TRBJ1-2): EAGVTQSPTHLIKTRGQQATLRCSPISGHTSVYWYQQALGLGLQFLLWYDEGEERNRGNFPPRFSGRQFPNYSSELNVNALELEDSALYLCASSERGRRNYGYTFGSGTRLTVV.

The V call is TRBV19, the J call TRBJ1-2; 8 bases are a match to TRBD1. The V gene end was trimmed by 5 bases and the J gene end by 2 bases; junction bases not matched to a gene: 4. Germline CDR1 reads LNHDA; CDR2 reads SQIVND (reference sequence). This CDR3 has 14 residues. The CDR3: CASSGQGVNYGYTF. As DNA, the CDR3 is TGTGCCAGTAGTGGACAGGGTGTGAACTATGGCTACACCTTC.

This chain joins TRBV4-1 and TRBJ2-7; 12 bases line up with TRBD1. The CDR3 is made up of 16 amino acids. Germline CDR1 and CDR2: MGHRA and YSYEKL. The J segment lost 4 bases and the V segment lost 0 bases, leaving 4 bases of the junction unmatched. The CDR3 here is CASSQDLGQGAYEQYF. For the CDR3, the DNA is TGCGCCAGCAGCCAAGACCTGGGACAGGGGGCGTACGAGCAGTACTTC.

The chain is built from TRBV2 and TRBJ1-1, with D perhaps matching TRBD1 (6 bases). From germline, CDR1 is SNHLY and CDR2 FYNNEI. V gave up 8 bases and J gave up 6 bases, with 16 bases separating them. This CDR3 is built from 13 residues. CDR3 sequence reads: CASGFRDTAEAFF. The CDR3 DNA reads as TGTGCCAGCGGATTCCGGGACACCGCTGAAGCTTTCTTT.

The chain links TRBV10-2 to TRBJ2-7; 10 nucleotides agree with TRBD1. J lost 3 bases, V lost 3 bases, and 8 bases had no gene match. Germline-derived CDR1 and CDR2 are WSHSY and SAAADI. The CDR3 extends over 16 amino acids. CDR3 sequence: CASSDTRGQGIYEQYF. The CDR3 nucleotides read TGCGCCAGCAGTGATACTCGGGGACAGGGGATCTACGAGCAGTACTTC.

The chain joins TRBV5-4 to TRBJ1-2; D might be TRBD1 (6 bases). The CDR3 contains 14 residues. CDR1 and CDR2 (germline): SGHNT, YYREEE (reference sequence). Trimming took off 2 bases at V and 6 bases at J, with 14 bases between the two ends. Here the CDR3 DNA reads TGTGCCAGCAGCTTCTTTCAGGGGACACATGGCTACACCTTC. Amino acids: CASSFFQGTHGYTF. The whole variable domain, remainder taken from reference TRBV5-4 and TRBJ1-2, is ETGVTQSPTHLIKTRGQQVTLRCSSQSGHNTVSWYQQALGQGPQFIFQYYREEENGRGNFPPRFSGLQFPNYSSELNVNALELDDSALYLCASSFFQGTHGYTFGSGTRLTVV.

The V gene is TRBV15, the J gene TRBJ1-1; tentative D call: TRBD1 (5 bases). Germline V gene lookup returns CDR1 LNHNV and CDR2 YYDKDF (reference sequence). The CDR3 is made up of 15 amino acids. V was trimmed by 0 bases and J by 3 bases, leaving 11 bases between them. CDR3 DNA: TGTGCCACCAGCAGAGAATGGGGCCGGGACACTGAAGCTTTCTTT. This translates into CATSREWGRDTEAFF.

This clone was counted once. The chain carries TRBV21-1 and TRBJ2-2. TRBV21-1 is a pseudogene. CDR3 size: 17 residues. The CDR3 nucleotides are TGTGCCAGCAGCAAAGCCCGGGACCGTCACGACACCGGGGAGCTGTTTTTT. This translates into CASSKARDRHDTGELFF.

The chain recombines TRBV13 with TRBJ2-7; 7 bases match TRBD2. V lost 6 bases and J lost 0; bases outside the gene matches: 5. Germline V CDR1 and CDR2: PRHDT, FYEKMQ (reference sequence). The CDR3 extends over 14 amino acids. The DNA for the CDR3 is TGTGCCAGCAGGGCCACTAGCGACTCCTACGAGCAGTACTTC. This gives the protein CASRATSDSYEQYF.

The rearrangement uses TRBV5-6 and TRBJ1-5; D is undetermined. This CDR3 is 15 amino acids long. Looked up from germline, CDR1 is SGHDT and CDR2 is YYEEEE. With 0 bases removed from V and 3 bases from J, the gap between germline ends came to 10 bases. The chain's CDR3 is CASSLGSLVNQPQHF. For the CDR3, the DNA is TGTGCCAGCAGCTTGGGCAGTCTCGTCAATCAGCCCCAGCATTTT.

V and J are TRBV19 and TRBJ2-4; 9 nucleotides agree with TRBD1. CDR1 is LNHDA, CDR2 SQIVND, per germline (reference sequence). J lost 12 bases, V lost 0 bases, and 6 bases had no gene match. CDR3 length: 14 amino acids. The chain's CDR3 is CASSIDATGGDQYF. CDR3 DNA sequence: TGTGCCAGTAGTATAGATGCGACAGGGGGAGATCAGTACTTC.

The chain employs TRBV18 and TRBJ2-7; D is unclear. Germline loops: CDR1 KGHSH, CDR2 LQKENI. This CDR3 spans 12 amino acids. V dropped 3 bases and J dropped 6 bases, with 9 bases sitting between them. As DNA, the CDR3 is TGTGCCAGCTCACCTGGGGTAGGCGAGCAGTACTTC. This sequence encodes CASSPGVGEQYF.

CDR3 amino acids: CASSQVGLAGVTDTQYF. The CDR3 DNA reads as TGTGCCAGCAGCCAAGTTGGCCTGGCGGGGGTCACAGATACGCAGTATTTT. V is TRBV4-2 and J is TRBJ2-3; 7 bases are a match to TRBD2. After removal of 1 base from V and 2 bases from J, the junction contained 9 bases not matched to a gene. From germline, CDR1 is LGHNA and CDR2 YNFKEQ. The CDR3 spans 17 residues.

This chain joins TRBV5-6 and TRBJ2-7, with a tentative D call TRBD2 (5 bases). Trimming removed 0 bases at V and 4 bases at J, with 11 bases between. The CDR3 has 14 residues. The germline gives CDR1 SGHDT, CDR2 YYEEEE. CDR3 in amino acids: CASSLDRDLYEQYF. CDR3 in DNA: TGTGCCAGCAGCTTGGACCGGGATCTTTACGAGCAGTACTTC.

This clone occurred many times. The chain carries TRBV6-1 and TRBJ1-3, with 8 nucleotides matching TRBD1. Germline V CDR1 and CDR2: MNHNS, SASEGT. This CDR3 comprises 15 residues. V lost 2 bases to trimming and J lost 3 bases; unmatched junction nucleotides: 3. CDR3 in amino acids: CASSEQGAFGNTIYF. The CDR3 region has the DNA TGTGCCAGCAGTGAACAGGGGGCATTTGGAAACACCATATATTTT.